This T cell receptor (beta chain) was sequenced for a study of prognosis after radiotherapy for stage I lung cancer. Study in general: Histology showed adenocarcinoma in 11 to 12 patients versus squamous cell carcinoma in several.

Genomic DNA yielded TCR beta CDR3, amplified by two-round multiplex PCR. The authors ran first-round PCR with primers specific to each TRBV and TRBJ gene. Amplification in the second PCR round was performed with universal primers. From the multiplex PCR reads, TCRdb called clonotypes with MiXCR, one entry per CDR3 protein. This sample has 25,000 to 35,000 distinct CDR3 sequences; approximately 39% occur once, and the top ten carry less than 20%. Regarding this clonotype: Its target is unknown.

Study-level results: Unique TCR clone counts were lower following stereotactic body radiation therapy (median roughly 9,300 versus 7,200).

J gave up 11 bases and V 6 bases, and 11 bases lay outside the gene matches. The germline CDR1 and CDR2 sequences are MNHEY and SVGEGT. The CDR3 consists of 13 residues. The chain has TRBV6-2 or TRBV6-3 and TRBJ1-2; 8 bases are a match to TRBD1. The sequence came from a donor over 45 with non-small cell lung cancer. The sample consisted of PBMCs, taken before or after stereotactic body radiation therapy (not recorded which). The CDR3 DNA is TGTGCCAGCAGACAGCAGGGGGCGCTAGGTTACACCTTC. Protein: CASRQQGALGYTF.